Ten or more counts support the clone carrying this TCR beta chain. These data are taken from a study of regulatory T cells in long-lasting Graves disease. The authors built TCR beta libraries using iRepertoire HTBI primers and Arm-PCR of CDR3 regions. TCRdb called the multiplex PCR reads again in MiXCR, with one record for every CDR3 protein. The top ten hold about 10% of the sample, which has 350,000 to 500,000 distinct CDR3 sequences, about a sixth seen once. The CDR3 loop spans 16 amino acids. J lost 0 bases, V lost 6 bases, and 8 bases had no gene match. Time point in this sample: newly diagnosed GD, antithyroid drugs for less than 3 months. Following extraction of RNA from PBMCs, that RNA was used to make the TCR library. Another study also made use of these data, one on T cells in Graves' hyperthyroidism and ophthalmopathy.

The receptor was isolated from a woman under 40 with Graves disease. The sequences come from peripheral blood mononuclear cells (PBMCs), collected at new diagnosis, from a patient treated with antithyroid drugs. This chain connects TRBV12-3 or TRBV12-4 to TRBJ2-1, with 7 bases fitting TRBD1. CDR3 loop: CASRLTGASSYNEQFF. The CDR3 nucleotides read TGTGCCAGCAGACTTACAGGGGCGAGCTCCTACAATGAGCAGTTCTTC.